This entry is about one T cell receptor (beta chain). Trimming cost V 6 bases and J 7 bases, with 16 bases left between them. CDR3 length: 14 amino acids. The germline V gene encodes CDR1 MDHEN and CDR2 SYDVKM. The repertoire was sequenced with immunoSEQ multiplex PCR; TCRdb's copy has only in-frame clones and lacks some. The repertoire holds approximately 91,000 clones, around four fifths seen once, with approximately 9.3% in the top ten. This entry belongs to a study of blood T cell repertoires in COVID-19. Whole-study context: Sites across the United States, Italy and Spain contributed samples from acute and convalescent COVID-19.

This receptor was taken from an elderly woman with acute or convalescent COVID-19. The rearrangement uses TRBV28 and TRBJ2-1; tentatively, D is TRBD2 (5 bases). Sequencing input: peripheral blood. The CDR3 nucleotides are TGTGCCAGCAGCCGCAGCGCGGGTGCGAATGAGCAGTTCTTC. Translated, it gives CASSRSAGANEQFF.